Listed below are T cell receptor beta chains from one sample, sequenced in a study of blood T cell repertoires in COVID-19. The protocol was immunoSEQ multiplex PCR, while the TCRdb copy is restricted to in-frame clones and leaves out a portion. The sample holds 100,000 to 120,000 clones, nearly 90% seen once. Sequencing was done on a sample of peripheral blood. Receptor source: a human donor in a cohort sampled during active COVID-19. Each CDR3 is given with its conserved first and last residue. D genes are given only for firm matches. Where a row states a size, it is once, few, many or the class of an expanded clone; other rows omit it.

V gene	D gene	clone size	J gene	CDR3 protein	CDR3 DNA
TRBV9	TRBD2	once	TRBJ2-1	CASSVGDQRETIQFF	TGTGCCAGCAGCGTAGGAGACCAGCGGGAGACTATTCAGTTCTTC
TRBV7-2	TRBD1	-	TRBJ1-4	CASSFTGGFNEKLFF	TGTGCCAGCAGCTTCACAGGGGGCTTTAATGAAAAACTGTTTTTT
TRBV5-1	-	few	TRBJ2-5	CASSLLTAATQETQYF	TGCGCCAGCAGCTTGTTAACAGCCGCTACCCAAGAGACCCAGTACTTC
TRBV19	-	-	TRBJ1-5	CASSIAGPSNQPQHF	TGTGCCAGTAGTATAGCTGGCCCTAGCAATCAGCCCCAGCATTTT
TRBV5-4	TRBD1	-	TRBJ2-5	CASSLGGGVETQYF	TGTGCCAGCAGCTTGGGAGGGGGCGTAGAGACCCAGTACTTC
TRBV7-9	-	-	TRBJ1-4	CASSLDLGGQNEKLFF	TGTGCCAGCAGCTTAGATTTGGGGGGTCAGAATGAAAAACTGTTTTTT
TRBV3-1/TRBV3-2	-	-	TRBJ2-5	CASSQGSSETQYF	TGTGCCAGCAGCCAAGGCAGTAGCGAGACCCAGTACTTC
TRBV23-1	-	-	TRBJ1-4	CASSQRSPDSRNEKLFF	TGCGCCAGCAGTCAACGCAGCCCGGACAGTAGAAATGAAAAACTGTTTTTT
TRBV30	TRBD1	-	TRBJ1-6	CAWRAGTGSYNSPLHF	TGTGCCTGGAGGGCCGGGACAGGGTCTTATAATTCACCCCTCCACTTT
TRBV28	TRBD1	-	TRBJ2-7	CASKQGDTYEQYF	TGTGCCAGTAAACAGGGGGATACCTACGAGCAGTACTTC
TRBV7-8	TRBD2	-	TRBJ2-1	CASSSSGGASYNEQFF	TGTGCCAGCAGCTCTAGCGGGGGGGCCTCCTACAATGAGCAGTTCTTC
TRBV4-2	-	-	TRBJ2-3	CASSQATRGDTQYF	TGTGCCAGCAGCCAGGCAACAAGGGGGGATACGCAGTATTTT
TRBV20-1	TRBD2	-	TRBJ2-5	CSASIGLAGETQYF	TGCAGTGCTAGTATCGGACTAGCGGGAGAGACCCAGTACTTC
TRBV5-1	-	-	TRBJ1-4	CASSRDMARTNEKLFF	TGCGCCAGCAGCCGGGACATGGCTCGAACTAATGAAAAACTGTTTTTT
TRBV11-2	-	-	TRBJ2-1	CASSSSLNNEQFF	TGTGCCAGCAGCTCCTCCCTTAACAATGAGCAGTTCTTC
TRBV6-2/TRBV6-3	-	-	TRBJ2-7	CASSYGLASSYEQYF	TGTGCCAGCAGTTACGGGCTGGCCAGCTCCTACGAGCAGTACTTC
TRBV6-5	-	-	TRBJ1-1	CASSYARGRSTTEAFF	TGTGCCAGCAGTTACGCGCGGGGGAGGTCGACCACTGAAGCTTTCTTT
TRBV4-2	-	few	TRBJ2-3	CASSQDRNGADTQYF	TGTGCCAGCAGCCAAGATCGTAACGGGGCAGATACGCAGTATTTT
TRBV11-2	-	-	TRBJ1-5	CASSPLRGSNQPQHF	TGTGCCAGCAGCCCATTGCGGGGGAGCAATCAGCCCCAGCATTTT
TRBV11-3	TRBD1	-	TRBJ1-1	CASSHGTAEAFF	TGTGCCAGCAGCCACGGGACAGCTGAAGCTTTCTTT
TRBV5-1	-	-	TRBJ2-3	CASSPPSGGSGYDTQYF	TGCGCCAGCAGCCCACCTTCTGGCGGTTCTGGGTACGATACGCAGTATTTT
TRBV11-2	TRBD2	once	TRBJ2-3	CASSPLAGGGADTQYF	TGTGCCAGCAGCCCCCTAGCGGGGGGAGGCGCAGATACGCAGTATTTT
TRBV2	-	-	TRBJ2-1	CASSDFSSNNEQFF	TGTGCCAGCAGTGATTTCAGTTCCAACAATGAGCAGTTCTTC
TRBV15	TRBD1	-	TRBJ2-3	CATSRVGQVSDTQYF	TGTGCCACCAGCAGAGTGGGACAGGTATCAGATACGCAGTATTTT
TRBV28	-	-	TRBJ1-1	CASSSPGLFAFF	TGTGCCAGCAGTTCCCCGGGACTTTTTGCTTTCTTT
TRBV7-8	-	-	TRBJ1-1	CASSGVLGAEAFF	TGTGCCAGCAGCGGCGTTTTGGGCGCTGAAGCTTTCTTT
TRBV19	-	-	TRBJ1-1	CASSPDRYTEAFF	TGTGCCAGTAGTCCCGACAGATACACTGAAGCTTTCTTT
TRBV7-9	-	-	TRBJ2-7	CASSLVVLQQYF	TGTGCCAGCAGCTTAGTAGTACTGCAGCAGTACTTC
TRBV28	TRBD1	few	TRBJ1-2	CALSLTGNYGYTF	TGTGCTCTCAGTTTGACAGGGAACTATGGCTACACCTTC
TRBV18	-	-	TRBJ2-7	CASSPRDEQYF	TGTGCCAGCTCCCCGCGCGACGAGCAGTACTTC
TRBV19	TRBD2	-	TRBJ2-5	CASSIIQGGGETQYF	TGTGCCAGTAGTATTATTCAAGGCGGGGGGGAGACCCAGTACTTC
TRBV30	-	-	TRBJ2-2	CAWKVVGATGELFF	TGTGCCTGGAAGGTTGTTGGGGCCACCGGGGAGCTGTTTTTT
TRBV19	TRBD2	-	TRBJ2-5	CASSMRVGSGGALETQYF	TGTGCCAGTAGTATGAGGGTAGGGAGCGGGGGGGCCTTAGAGACCCAGTACTTC
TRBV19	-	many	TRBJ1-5	CASSIYGKGNSNQPQHF	TGTGCCAGTAGTATCTACGGGAAGGGAAATAGCAATCAGCCCCAGCATTTT
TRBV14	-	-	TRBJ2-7	CASSQESGPGVFSSYEQYF	TGTGCCAGCAGCCAAGAGTCAGGTCCGGGAGTATTCAGCTCCTACGAGCAGTACTTC
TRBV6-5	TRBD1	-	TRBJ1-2	CASGLPGQGFNGYTF	TGTGCCAGCGGCCTCCCGGGACAGGGTTTTAATGGCTACACCTTC
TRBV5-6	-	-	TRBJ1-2	CASSQGTTTNYGYTF	TGTGCCAGCAGCCAGGGGACAACCACTAACTATGGCTACACCTTC
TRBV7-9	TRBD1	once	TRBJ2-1	CASSLDRGNEQFF	TGTGCCAGCAGCTTGGACAGGGGCAATGAGCAGTTCTTC
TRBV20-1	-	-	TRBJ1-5	CSASVAGFRNQPQHF	TGCAGTGCTAGTGTCGCAGGGTTCCGCAATCAGCCCCAGCATTTT
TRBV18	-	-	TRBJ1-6	CASSLDNRGSQSPLHF	TGTGCCAGCTCCCTCGACAACCGGGGATCCCAATCACCCCTCCACTTT
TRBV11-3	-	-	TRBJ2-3	CASSLDPVSDTQYF	TGTGCCAGCAGCTTAGATCCAGTCTCAGATACGCAGTATTTT
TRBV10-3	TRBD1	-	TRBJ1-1	CAINTGGWNTEAFF	TGTGCCATCAATACAGGGGGCTGGAACACTGAAGCTTTCTTT
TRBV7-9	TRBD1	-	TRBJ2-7	CASSPFVTGDEQYF	TGTGCCAGCAGCCCATTCGTCACAGGGGACGAGCAGTACTTC
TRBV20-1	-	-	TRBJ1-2	CSAGRGYTF	TGCAGTGCGGGGCGGGGCTACACCTTC
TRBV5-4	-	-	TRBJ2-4	CASSAGTALAKNIQYF	TGTGCCAGCAGCGCGGGGACAGCCCTAGCCAAAAACATTCAGTACTTC